The next 21 T cell receptor beta chains were all read from a single sample in a study of persistence of HIV-infected CD4 T cells. What these receptors recognize is not known. Cells were stimulated with overlapping HIV-1 Gag 15-mer peptides. Sorted nonresponding memory CD4+ T cells were CD40L-negative, CD69-negative, CD45RO-high. Sequencing used immunoSEQ version 4 in survey mode. Repertoires were generated with immunoSEQ multiplex PCR, while TCRdb's copy carries only in-frame clones and drops some. The sample yields about 35,000 clones, over 75% seen once. The specimen comprised cultured CD4+ T cells from PBMCs, sampled from a patient who received antiretroviral therapy. The receptor set was obtained from an adult with HIV. The donor label of this sample is uncertain.

J is TRBJ2-3 and V is TRBV6-5, with TRBD2 matching over 12 bases. CDR1 MNHEY and CDR2 SVGAGI come from the germline V gene. This CDR3 has 15 amino acids. With 2 bases clipped from V and 6 bases from J, the junction kept 3 bases outside the gene matches. The CDR3 DNA sequence: TGTGCCAGCAGTTACACAGGACTAGCGGGGGATACGCAGTATTTT. Amino acids: CASSYTGLAGDTQYF.

The chain joins TRBV2 to TRBJ2-3; D perhaps matches TRBD1 (7 bases). The CDR3 totals 15 residues. The germline V gene has CDR1 SNHLY and CDR2 FYNNEI. With 6 bases removed from V and 2 bases from J, the gap between germline ends came to 15 bases. CDR3 nucleotide sequence: TGTGCCAGCAGGGCACAGGGGACTGACACAGATACGCAGTATTTT. This encodes CASRAQGTDTDTQYF.

V gene TRBV20-1 combines with J gene TRBJ1-5, with D perhaps TRBD1 (5 bases). This CDR3 spans 16 amino acids. Germline V gene lookup returns CDR1 DFQATT and CDR2 SNEGSKA (reference sequence). The germline V and J ends were trimmed by 3 bases and 0 bases, with 15 bases remaining between them. The CDR3 coding sequence is TGCAGTGCTAGTCTACGCTCGGGGGGTAGCAATCAGCCCCAGCATTTT. This codes for CSASLRSGGSNQPQHF.

This chain joins TRBV6-4 and TRBJ2-2; a weak D match, TRBD1 (6 bases). CDR3 length: 13 residues. Germline V gives CDR1 MRHNA, CDR2 SNTAGT. The V gene lost 6 bases and the J gene lost 7 bases, with 12 bases spanning the gap. The CDR3 DNA reads TGTGCCAGCAGCGAACAGGGCGGCGGGGAGCTGTTTTTT. Translated: CASSEQGGGELFF.

J is TRBJ2-1 and V is TRBV7-2; 10 bases map to TRBD2. In germline, CDR1 is SGHTA, CDR2 FQGNSA. The CDR3 sequence is 15 residues long. The V and J ends lost 3 bases and 8 bases, in that order; junction bases with no gene match: 7. CDR3 sequence reads: CASSFKRGGADEQFF. Here the CDR3 DNA reads TGTGCCAGCAGCTTTAAGCGGGGGGGCGCCGATGAGCAGTTCTTC.

The rearrangement links TRBV7-6 to TRBJ2-1; D may be TRBD2 (6 bases). The germline V gene encodes CDR1 SGHVS and CDR2 FNYEAQ. Deletions cut 1 base from V and 3 bases from J, with 10 bases between. This CDR3 is 15 amino acids long. CDR3 bases: TGTGCCAGCAGCTTAGGCGGGGTATACTACAATGAGCAGTTCTTC. It specifies CASSLGGVYYNEQFF.

This clone was seen only once. The V call is TRBV20-1, the J call TRBJ1-5; TRBD1 might be the D (6 bases). With 3 bases removed from V and 0 bases from J, the gap between germline ends came to 12 bases. The length of the CDR3 is 15 residues. Looked up from germline, CDR1 is DFQATT and CDR2 is SNEGSKA (reference sequence). The CDR3 DNA follows: TGCAGTGCTAGTAAGCCACAGGGTAGCAATCAGCCCCAGCATTTT. This gives the protein CSASKPQGSNQPQHF.

This chain connects TRBV7-3 to TRBJ2-3; D perhaps matches TRBD2 (5 bases). Per the germline V gene, CDR1 is SGHTA and CDR2 is FQGTGA. The V and J ends lost 5 bases and 2 bases respectively, with 17 bases between them. The CDR3 spans 16 residues. In DNA, the CDR3 is TGTGCCAGCAGCCCTAGGTCCGGCGGGTCCACAGATACGCAGTATTTT. As protein: CASSPRSGGSTDTQYF.

The chain couples TRBV7-2 to TRBJ2-1; no firm D call. The germline V gene has CDR1 SGHTA and CDR2 FQGNSA. V was shortened by 3 bases and J by 4 bases, with 7 bases between the two germline ends. The CDR3 sequence is 13 residues long. The chain's CDR3 is CASSFDTYNEQFF. CDR3 nucleotide sequence: TGTGCCAGCAGCTTTGACACGTACAATGAGCAGTTCTTC.

In this sample, this clone turned up once. The chain recombines TRBV15 with TRBJ1-5, with D unresolved. Germline V gives CDR1 LNHNV, CDR2 YYDKDF (reference sequence). Trimming shortened V by 0 bases and J by 8 bases, and 20 bases separated the two germline ends. The CDR3 covers 17 residues. CDR3 residues: CATSRDFPQYQSEPQHF. The CDR3 region has the DNA TGTGCCACCAGCAGAGATTTCCCCCAGTATCAATCAGAGCCCCAGCATTTT.

CDR3: CASSLRGSGEHEQYF. CDR3 coding DNA: TGTGCCAGCAGCTTAAGGGGTAGCGGGGAGCACGAGCAGTACTTC. The rearrangement links TRBV7-3 to TRBJ2-7, with 8 bases matching TRBD2. Germline values: CDR1 SGHTA, CDR2 FQGTGA. After removal of 1 base from V and 5 bases from J, the junction contained 7 bases not matched to a gene. This CDR3 has 15 amino acids.

The V call is TRBV6-5, the J call TRBJ2-2; possibly TRBD1 for D (6 bases). This CDR3 is built from 15 residues. Trimming pared 6 bases from V and 0 bases from J, leaving 11 bases between. Germline CDR1 MNHEY, CDR2 SVGAGI. CDR3 DNA sequence: TGTGCCAGCAGCCGAAGGACAGCGAACACCGGGGAGCTGTTTTTT. Its translation: CASSRRTANTGELFF.

This chain uses TRBV12-3 or TRBV12-4 with TRBJ1-2, with D hard to call. The CDR3 sequence is 11 residues long. Trimming removed 5 bases from V and 4 bases from J, with 5 bases in between. The CDR3 DNA sequence: TGTGCCAGCAGTGGTGGCTATGGCTACACCTTC. This gives the protein CASSGGYGYTF.

The chain employs TRBV29-1 and TRBJ2-3; 9 bases match TRBD1. J gave up 2 bases and V 4 bases, and 10 bases lay outside the gene matches. Looked up from germline, CDR1 is SQVTM and CDR2 is ANQGSEA. This CDR3 region has 16 residues. The CDR3 bases are TGCAGCGTTGTGGGGGACAGGGTGGGAAACACAGATACGCAGTATTTT. It yields the protein CSVVGDRVGNTDTQYF.

The chain uses TRBV10-2 and TRBJ2-1; possible D gene TRBD1, 6 bases. The CDR3 has 15 residues. V was shortened by 7 bases and J by 9 bases, with 22 bases between the two germline ends. The germline CDR1 and CDR2 sequences are WSHSY and SAAADI. The CDR3 bases are TGCGCCAGCACTCCAAGGGGGTCGGTCCTAGGTGAGCAGTTCTTC. Its protein product is CASTPRGSVLGEQFF.

This clone appeared a few times. The chain links TRBV7-2 to TRBJ2-3; D assignment may be TRBD1 or TRBD2 (5 bases each). Trimming removed 5 bases at V and 7 bases at J, with 19 bases between. The CDR3 is 15 residues long. Germline V lookup: CDR1 SGHTA, CDR2 FQGNSA. The CDR3 protein is CASSQGVQPRHTQYF. DNA of the CDR3: TGTGCCAGCAGCCAGGGAGTCCAGCCCAGACATACGCAGTATTTT.

V and J are TRBV28 and TRBJ1-4; D not resolved. Trimming stripped 5 bases from V and 3 bases from J, with 13 bases between. Per the germline V gene, CDR1 is MDHEN and CDR2 is SYDVKM. The CDR3 is made up of 15 amino acids. The CDR3 reads CASSLPGLSNEKLFF. The CDR3 DNA sequence: TGTGCCAGCAGTCTCCCCGGGTTGTCTAATGAAAAACTGTTTTTT.

This clone has a handful of counts. This chain connects TRBV5-4 to TRBJ1-2, with D maybe TRBD1 (6 bases). V was pared by 1 base and J by 3 bases, with 10 bases between. Germline assignment: CDR1 SGHNT and CDR2 YYREEE (reference sequence). This CDR3 is built from 14 residues. CDR3 coding DNA: TGTGCCAGCAGCTTGACAGGGTGGGACTATGGCTACACCTTC. It specifies CASSLTGWDYGYTF.

CDR3 in amino acids: CASSARISSYNSPLHF. CDR3 bases: TGTGCCAGCAGTGCCCGAATAAGCTCCTATAATTCACCCCTCCACTTT. This chain links TRBV25-1 with TRBJ1-6; D is unclear. Per the germline V gene, CDR1 is MGHDK and CDR2 is SYGVNS. There are 16 residues in the CDR3. V lost 4 bases, J lost 0 bases, and 10 bases lay in between. Drawing the rest from reference TRBV25-1 and TRBJ1-6, the complete variable domain is EADIYQTPRYLVIGTGKKITLECSQTMGHDKMYWYQQDPGMELHLIHYSYGVNSTEKGDLSSESTVSRIRTEHFPLTLESARPSHTSQYLCASSARISSYNSPLHFGNGTRLTVT.

The CDR3: CASSETGQGAFEQFF. Here the CDR3 DNA reads TGTGCCAGCAGCGAGACGGGTCAGGGGGCTTTTGAGCAGTTCTTC. The chain combines TRBV6-5 with TRBJ2-1, with 8 bases matching TRBD1. This CDR3 has 15 amino acids. CDR1 is MNHEY and CDR2 is SVGAGI in the germline V gene. The V segment lost 6 bases and the J segment 9 bases; nucleotides outside the gene matches: 13.

The chain is built from TRBV3-1 (or the pseudogene TRBV3-2) and TRBJ2-1; 8 nucleotides align to TRBD2. CDR1 is LGHDT and CDR2 is YNNKEL in the germline V gene (reference sequence). Losses at the gene ends were 3 bases for V and 6 bases for J; bases not matched to a gene: 4. The CDR3 extends over 14 amino acids. DNA of the CDR3: TGTGCCAGCAGCCACGGGGGGGACGGCAATGAGCAGTTCTTC. Translated, it gives CASSHGGDGNEQFF.